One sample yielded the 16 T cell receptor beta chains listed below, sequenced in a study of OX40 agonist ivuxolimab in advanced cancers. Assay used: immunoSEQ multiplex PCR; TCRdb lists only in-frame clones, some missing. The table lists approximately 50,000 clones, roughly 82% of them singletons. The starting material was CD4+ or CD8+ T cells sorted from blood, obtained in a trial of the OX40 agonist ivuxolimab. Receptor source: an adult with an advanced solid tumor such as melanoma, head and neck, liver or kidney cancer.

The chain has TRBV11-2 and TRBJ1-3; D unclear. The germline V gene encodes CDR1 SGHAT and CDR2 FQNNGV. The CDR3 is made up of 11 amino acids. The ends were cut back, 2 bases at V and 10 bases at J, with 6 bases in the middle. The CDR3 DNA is TGTGCCAGCAGCTTATCTAGGACCATATATTTT. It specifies CASSLSRTIYF.

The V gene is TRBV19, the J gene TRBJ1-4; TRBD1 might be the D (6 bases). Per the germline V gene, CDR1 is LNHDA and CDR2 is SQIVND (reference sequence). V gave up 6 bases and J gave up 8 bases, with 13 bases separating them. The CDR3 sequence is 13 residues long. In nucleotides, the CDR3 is TGTGCCAGTAGCAACTCGGACAGAGAAAAACTGTTTTTT. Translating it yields CASSNSDREKLFF.

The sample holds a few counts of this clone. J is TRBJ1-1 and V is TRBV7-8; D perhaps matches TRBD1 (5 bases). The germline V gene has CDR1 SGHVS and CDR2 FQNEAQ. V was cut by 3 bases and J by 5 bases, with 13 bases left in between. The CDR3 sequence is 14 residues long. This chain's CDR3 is CASSFPLGGTEAFF. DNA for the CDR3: TGTGCCAGCAGCTTCCCACTCGGGGGGACTGAAGCTTTCTTT. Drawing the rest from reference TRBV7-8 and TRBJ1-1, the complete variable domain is GAGVSQSPRYKVAKRGQDVALRCDPISGHVSLFWYQQALGQGPEFLTYFQNEAQLDKSGLPSDRFFAERPEGSVSTLKIQRTQQEDSAVYLCASSFPLGGTEAFFGQGTRLTVV.

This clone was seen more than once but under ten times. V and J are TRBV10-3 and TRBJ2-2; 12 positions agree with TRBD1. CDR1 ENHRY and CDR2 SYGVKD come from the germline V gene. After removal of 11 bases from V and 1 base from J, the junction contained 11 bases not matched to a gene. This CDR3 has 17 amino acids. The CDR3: CAACPGQGAGNTGELFF. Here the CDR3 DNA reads TGTGCCGCCTGCCCGGGACAGGGGGCGGGGAACACCGGGGAGCTGTTTTTT.

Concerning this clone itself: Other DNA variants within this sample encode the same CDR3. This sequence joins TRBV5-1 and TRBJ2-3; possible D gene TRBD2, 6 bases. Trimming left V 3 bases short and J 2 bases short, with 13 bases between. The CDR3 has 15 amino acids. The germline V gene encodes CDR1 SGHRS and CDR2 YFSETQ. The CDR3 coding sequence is TGCGCCAGCAGCTCCGGGACTCCCCTCACAGATACGCAGTATTTT. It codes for CASSSGTPLTDTQYF.

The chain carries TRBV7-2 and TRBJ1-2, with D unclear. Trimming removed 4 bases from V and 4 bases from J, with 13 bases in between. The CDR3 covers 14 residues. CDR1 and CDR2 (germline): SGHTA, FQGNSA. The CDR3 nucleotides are TGTGCCAGCAGCTCCCAGGCAGGCGGCTATGGCTACACCTTC. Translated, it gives CASSSQAGGYGYTF.

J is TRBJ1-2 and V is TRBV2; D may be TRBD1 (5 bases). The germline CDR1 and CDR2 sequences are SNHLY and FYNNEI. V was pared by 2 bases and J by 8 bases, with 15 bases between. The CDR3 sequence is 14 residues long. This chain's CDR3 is CASSEQRDARGYTF. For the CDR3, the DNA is TGTGCCAGCAGTGAACAACGGGACGCCAGGGGCTACACCTTC.

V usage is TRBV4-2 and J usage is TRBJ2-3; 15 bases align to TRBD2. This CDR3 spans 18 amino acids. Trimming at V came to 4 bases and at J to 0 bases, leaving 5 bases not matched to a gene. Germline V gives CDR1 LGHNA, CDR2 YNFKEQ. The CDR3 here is CASSRGLAGGPSTDTQYF. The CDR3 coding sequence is TGTGCCAGCAGCCGTGGACTAGCGGGGGGGCCTAGCACAGATACGCAGTATTTT.

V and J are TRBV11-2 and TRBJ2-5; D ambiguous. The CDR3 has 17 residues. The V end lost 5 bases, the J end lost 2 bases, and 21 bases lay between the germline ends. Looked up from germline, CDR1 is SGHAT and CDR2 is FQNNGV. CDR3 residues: CASSPLSTLSEQETQYF. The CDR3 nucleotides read TGTGCCAGCAGCCCATTATCAACTTTGTCAGAGCAAGAGACCCAGTACTTC.

CDR3 residues: CASSLTGGAGNTIYF. DNA of the CDR3: TGTGCCAGCAGCCTAACAGGGGGTGCTGGAAACACCATATATTTT. This chain connects TRBV27 to TRBJ1-3; TRBD1 matches at 8 bases. Trimming took 6 bases from V and 2 from J; bases not matched to a gene: 6. Germline CDR1 MNHEY, CDR2 SMNVEV (reference sequence). The CDR3 covers 15 residues.

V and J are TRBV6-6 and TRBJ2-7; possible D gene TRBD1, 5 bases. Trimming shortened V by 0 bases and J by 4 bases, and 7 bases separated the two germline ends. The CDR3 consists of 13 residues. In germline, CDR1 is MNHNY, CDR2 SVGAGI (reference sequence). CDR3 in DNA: TGTGCCAGCAGTTACTCGTACAGGTACGAGCAGTACTTC. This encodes CASSYSYRYEQYF.

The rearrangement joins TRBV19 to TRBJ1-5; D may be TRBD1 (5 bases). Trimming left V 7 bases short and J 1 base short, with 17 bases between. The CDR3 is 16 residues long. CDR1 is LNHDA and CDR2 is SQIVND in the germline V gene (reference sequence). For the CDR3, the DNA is TGTGCCAGTACCCCTTCGGGGGGAGAGAGCAATCAGCCCCAGCATTTT. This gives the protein CASTPSGGESNQPQHF. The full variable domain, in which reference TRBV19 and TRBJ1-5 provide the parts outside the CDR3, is DGGITQSPKYLFRKEGQNVTLSCEQNLNHDAMYWYRQDPGQGLRLIYYSQIVNDFQKGDIAEGYSVSREKKESFPLTVTSAQKNPTAFYLCASTPSGGESNQPQHFGDGTRLSIL.

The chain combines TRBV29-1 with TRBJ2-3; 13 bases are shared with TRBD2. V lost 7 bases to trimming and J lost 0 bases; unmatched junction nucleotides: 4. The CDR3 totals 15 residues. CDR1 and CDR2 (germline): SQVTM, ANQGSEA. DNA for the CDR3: TGCAGCGAACTACTAGCGGGGGGGAGCACAGATACGCAGTATTTT. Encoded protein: CSELLAGGSTDTQYF.

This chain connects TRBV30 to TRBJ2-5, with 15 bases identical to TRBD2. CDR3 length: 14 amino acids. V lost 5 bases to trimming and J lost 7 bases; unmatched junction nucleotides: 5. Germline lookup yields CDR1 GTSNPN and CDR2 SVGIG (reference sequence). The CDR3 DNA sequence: TGTGCCTGGGGGACTAGCGGGGGGCTTGGGACCCAGTACTTC. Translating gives CAWGTSGGLGTQYF. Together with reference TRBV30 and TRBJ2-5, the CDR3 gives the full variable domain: SQTIHQWPATLVQPVGSPLSLECTVEGTSNPNLYWYRQAAGRGLQLLFYSVGIGQISSEVPQNLSASRPQDRQFILSSKKLLLSDSGFYLCAWGTSGGLGTQYFGPGTRLLVL.

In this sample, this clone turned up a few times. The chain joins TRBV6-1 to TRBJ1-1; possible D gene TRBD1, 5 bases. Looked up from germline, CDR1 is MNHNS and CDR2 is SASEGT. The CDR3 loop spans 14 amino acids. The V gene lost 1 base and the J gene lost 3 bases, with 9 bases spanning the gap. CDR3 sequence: CASSEVGGDTEAFF. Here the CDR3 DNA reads TGTGCCAGCAGTGAAGTTGGGGGAGACACTGAAGCTTTCTTT.

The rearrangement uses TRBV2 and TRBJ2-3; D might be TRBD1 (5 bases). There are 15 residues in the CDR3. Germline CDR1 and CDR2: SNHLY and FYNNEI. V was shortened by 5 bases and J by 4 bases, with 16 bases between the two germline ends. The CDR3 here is CASSSSPQGADTQYF. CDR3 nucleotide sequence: TGTGCCAGCAGTAGTAGCCCCCAAGGGGCAGATACGCAGTATTTT.